This T cell receptor beta chain stems from a study of post-analysis software for immune sequencing data. About the study: Multiple sclerosis in the patients followed relapsing-remitting, secondary progressive and progressive-relapsing courses. Study-level findings and limits: Included in a set of four or five TRBV segments more frequent in patients than controls were TRBV5-6, TRBV5-1 and TRBV20-1. The authors found that F measure strongly co-clustered same-batch samples. Comparison with controls showed significantly lower normalized Chao1 diversity in multiple sclerosis patients.

Each TCR beta cDNA library carried unique molecular identifiers. cDNA molecules numbering some 500,000 came from approximately 1 to 10 million T cells. TCRdb independently ran MiXCR on the PCR reads; one entry per CDR3 protein. The sample records around 440,000 distinct CDR3 sequences, around 40% being singletons. Per germline, CDR1 SQVTM and CDR2 ANQGSEA. There are 10 residues in the CDR3. V was shortened by 4 bases and J by 6 bases, with 5 bases between the two germline ends. This clonotype came up a few times. Antigen: not known. The sequence came from a girl aged 5 to 17 with multiple sclerosis. Sequencing input: blood. This chain uses TRBV29-1 with TRBJ2-3; D remains ambiguous. The CDR3 nucleotides are TGCAGCGTTGTCCTGGATACGCAGTATTTT. This gives the protein CSVVLDTQYF.